The clone carrying this T cell receptor beta chain was counted at least ten times. Its antigen is as yet unknown. The sample belongs to a study of T-cell reconstitution after alpha-beta-depleted transplantation in children. Regarding the study as a whole: Several hundred expanded graft clones reportedly were the source of alpha-beta T cells about two months after transplant. T-cell counts and diversity were attributed mostly to newly produced T cells one year after transplant. Recipient T cells and thymic progenitors that survived were the source of the high TCRbeta diversity seen at day 60 in some patients.

Unique molecular identifiers were incorporated during preparation of the TCRbeta library. MiXCR, applied by TCRdb to the PCR reads, yields one record per CDR3 protein. The table shows some 130,000 distinct CDR3 sequences, with 8.5% to 10% occurring only once. CDR3 length equals 11 residues. The germline gives CDR1 ENHRY, CDR2 SYGVKD. The ends were cut back, 8 bases at V and 0 bases at J, with 3 bases in the middle. This chain joins TRBV10-3 and TRBJ2-3; D unresolved. This sample comprised PBMCs, mostly from graft donor cells, obtained 180 days after TCRalphabeta/CD19-depleted stem cell transplant. The TCR comes from a girl less than two years old who had a stem cell transplant for combined immunodeficiency, so the T cells may come from the graft donor. CDR3 DNA: TGTGCCATCGGTAGCACAGATACGCAGTATTTT. This encodes CAIGSTDTQYF.